The 4 T cell receptor beta chains below were found in one sample sequenced in a study of cytomegalovirus exposure and HLA in healthy donors. PCR used 60 Vbeta primers and 13 Jbeta primers. This table comes from immunoSEQ multiplex PCR, and its TCRdb copy is limited to in-frame clones, with some not included. This table holds around 160,000 clones, roughly four fifths found once. Material for sequencing was PBMCs. These receptors were taken from a man aged 50 or older in good health and CMV-seropositive.

Only one count was recorded for this clone. The chain has TRBV30 and TRBJ2-5; TRBD2 agrees at 8 bases. The end of the DNA aligns better with TRBJ2-7, so the J call may be wrong. The length of the CDR3 is 14 residues. CDR1 is GTSNPN, CDR2 SVGIG, per germline (reference sequence). The CDR3 loop is CAWHRAGVGNEQYF. CDR3 nucleotides: TGTGCCTGGCATAGAGCGGGAGTTGGAAACGAGCAGTACTTC.

This clone has more than one count but fewer than ten. The chain uses TRBV7-2 and TRBJ2-7, with TRBD1 matching over 10 bases. Germline V gene data show CDR1 as SGHTA and CDR2 as FQGNSA. This CDR3 has 16 residues. V lost 5 bases and J lost 1; bases outside the gene matches: 8. This CDR3 is CASSGLPGQGSYEQYF. For the CDR3, the DNA is TGTGCCAGCAGCGGCCTCCCGGGACAGGGGTCCTACGAGCAGTACTTC.

The table lists this clone with a count of one. V gene TRBV5-1 combines with J gene TRBJ1-1; D is ambiguous. The germline CDR1 and CDR2 sequences are SGHRS and YFSETQ. CDR3 size: 13 residues. Trimming stripped 0 bases from V and 8 bases from J, with 11 bases between. CDR3 region: CASSLERREEAFF. CDR3 sequence (DNA): TGCGCCAGCAGCTTGGAGAGGAGGGAGGAAGCTTTCTTT. The whole variable domain, filled in from reference TRBV5-1 and TRBJ1-1, reads KAGVTQTPRYLIKTRGQQVTLSCSPISGHRSVSWYQQTPGQGLQFLFEYFSETQRNKGNFPGRFSGRQFSNSRSEMNVSTLELGDSALYLCASSLERREEAFFGQGTRLTVV.

The gene calls are TRBV30 and TRBJ2-7, with 10 bases that match TRBD1. Germline CDR1 GTSNPN, CDR2 SVGIG (reference sequence). V gave up 2 bases and J gave up 5 bases; unmatched junction bases: 6. The CDR3 is 14 amino acids. CDR3 residues: CAWSRTGGGDEQYF. The CDR3 nucleotides are TGTGCCTGGAGTAGGACAGGGGGAGGAGACGAGCAGTACTTC. Together with reference TRBV30 and TRBJ2-7, the CDR3 gives the full variable domain: SQTIHQWPATLVQPVGSPLSLECTVEGTSNPNLYWYRQAAGRGLQLLFYSVGIGQISSEVPQNLSASRPQDRQFILSSKKLLLSDSGFYLCAWSRTGGGDEQYFGPGTRLTVT.